This TCR beta chain came from a study of control samples from healthy donors and cancer patients. Turning to this clone: The same CDR3 is also encoded by other DNA sequences in this sample.

V lost 2 bases and J 6 bases, leaving 9 bases between the germline ends. Germline V gene data show CDR1 as SGHTA and CDR2 as FQGNSA. The CDR3 totals 13 residues. Assay used: immunoSEQ multiplex PCR; TCRdb lists only in-frame clones, some missing. In the table there are more than 90,000 clones, about 89% of which are singletons. This TCR derives from a man in his thirties or forties in good health. The sequenced material came from blood. The chain recombines TRBV7-2 with TRBJ2-3; the D is unclear. The CDR3 loop reads CASSLRDRDTQYF. In nucleotides, the CDR3 is TGTGCCAGCAGCTTAAGGGATAGGGATACGCAGTATTTT.